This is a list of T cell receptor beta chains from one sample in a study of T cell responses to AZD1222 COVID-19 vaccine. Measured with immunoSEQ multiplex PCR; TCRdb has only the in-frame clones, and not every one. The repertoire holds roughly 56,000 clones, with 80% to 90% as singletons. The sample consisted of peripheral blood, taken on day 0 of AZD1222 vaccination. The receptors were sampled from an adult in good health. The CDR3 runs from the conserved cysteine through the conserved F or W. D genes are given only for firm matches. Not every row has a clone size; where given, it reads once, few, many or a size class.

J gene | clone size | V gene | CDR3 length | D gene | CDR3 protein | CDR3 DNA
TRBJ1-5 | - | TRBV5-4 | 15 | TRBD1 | CASSLGGQVNQPQHF | TGTGCCAGCAGCTTGGGGGGACAGGTCAATCAGCCCCAGCATTTT
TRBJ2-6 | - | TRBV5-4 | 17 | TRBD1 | CASSRQGGSSGANVLTF | TGTGCCAGCAGCCGACAGGGGGGCAGCTCTGGGGCCAACGTCCTGACTTTC
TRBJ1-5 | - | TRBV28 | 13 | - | CASRYRLNQPQHF | TGTGCCAGCCGGTACAGGTTGAATCAGCCCCAGCATTTT
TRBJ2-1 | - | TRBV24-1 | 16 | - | CATSDRASVDYNEQFF | TGTGCCACCAGTGATCGGGCTAGCGTCGACTACAATGAGCAGTTCTTC
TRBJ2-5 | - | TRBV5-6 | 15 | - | CASSLKLGGGETQYF | TGTGCCAGCAGCTTGAAGTTGGGGGGCGGGGAGACCCAGTACTTC
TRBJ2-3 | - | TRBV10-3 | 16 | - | CAITRTASHSTDTQYF | TGTGCCATCACTCGGACAGCATCCCATAGCACAGATACGCAGTATTTT
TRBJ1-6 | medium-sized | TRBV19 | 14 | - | CASSIQGFGSPLHF | TGTGCCAGTAGTATACAGGGATTTGGTTCACCCCTCCACTTT
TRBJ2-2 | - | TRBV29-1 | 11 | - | CSVVRDGELFF | TGCAGCGTTGTGAGGGACGGGGAGCTGTTTTTT
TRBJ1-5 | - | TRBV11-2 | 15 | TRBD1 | CASSSGQGRNQPQHF | TGTGCCAGCAGTTCGGGACAGGGACGGAATCAGCCCCAGCATTTT
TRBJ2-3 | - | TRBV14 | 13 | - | CASSQGIPDTQYF | TGTGCCAGCAGCCAAGGGATTCCGGATACGCAGTATTTT
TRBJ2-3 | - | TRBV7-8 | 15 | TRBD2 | CASSNGLASTDTQYF | TGTGCCAGCAGCAACGGACTAGCTAGCACAGATACGCAGTATTTT
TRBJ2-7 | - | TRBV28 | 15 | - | CASSPLTGFLDEQYF | TGTGCCAGCAGCCCACTAACAGGGTTCCTAGACGAGCAGTACTTC
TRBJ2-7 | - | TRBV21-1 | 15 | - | CAIPPTGEGSYEQYF | TGTGCCATTCCCCCGACAGGGGAAGGCTCCTACGAGCAGTACTTC
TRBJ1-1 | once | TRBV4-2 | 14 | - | CASSHPGVNTEAFF | TGTGCCAGCAGCCACCCAGGGGTGAACACTGAAGCTTTCTTT
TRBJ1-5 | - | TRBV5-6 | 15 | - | CASSKDAGGNQPQHF | TGTGCCAGCAGCAAGGACGCTGGCGGCAATCAGCCCCAGCATTTT
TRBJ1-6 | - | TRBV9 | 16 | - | CASSPLRDSYNSPLHF | TGTGCCAGCAGCCCCCTAAGAGATTCTTATAATTCACCCCTCCACTTT
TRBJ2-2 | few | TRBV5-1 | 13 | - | CASSFVPTGELFF | TGCGCCAGCAGCTTTGTACCTACCGGGGAGCTGTTTTTT
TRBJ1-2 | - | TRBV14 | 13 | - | CASSATLNYGYTF | TGTGCCAGCAGCGCAACATTAAACTATGGCTACACCTTC